This T cell receptor beta chain was retrieved from a study of long-term antiretroviral therapy in people with HIV. Germline V lookup: CDR1 MGHRA, CDR2 YSYEKL. CDR3 length equals 17 residues. Trimming at V came to 2 bases and at J to 1 base, leaving 5 bases not matched to a gene. Sequencing relied on immunoSEQ assay v3.0, run at survey level. Data came from immunoSEQ multiplex PCR; TCRdb stores just in-frame clones and leaves some out. Of about 28,000 clones detected, about 88% appear once; the ten largest clones hold roughly 1%. The TCR originated in a man in his forties or fifties with HIV. The sample in question was unsorted PBMCs, obtained 2 years after starting antiretroviral therapy. The chain uses TRBV4-1 and TRBJ2-5; 12 nucleotides agree with TRBD2. This CDR3 is CASSQRLAGDLQETQYF. CDR3 nucleotides: TGCGCCAGCAGCCAAAGACTAGCGGGAGATCTCCAAGAGACCCAGTACTTC.